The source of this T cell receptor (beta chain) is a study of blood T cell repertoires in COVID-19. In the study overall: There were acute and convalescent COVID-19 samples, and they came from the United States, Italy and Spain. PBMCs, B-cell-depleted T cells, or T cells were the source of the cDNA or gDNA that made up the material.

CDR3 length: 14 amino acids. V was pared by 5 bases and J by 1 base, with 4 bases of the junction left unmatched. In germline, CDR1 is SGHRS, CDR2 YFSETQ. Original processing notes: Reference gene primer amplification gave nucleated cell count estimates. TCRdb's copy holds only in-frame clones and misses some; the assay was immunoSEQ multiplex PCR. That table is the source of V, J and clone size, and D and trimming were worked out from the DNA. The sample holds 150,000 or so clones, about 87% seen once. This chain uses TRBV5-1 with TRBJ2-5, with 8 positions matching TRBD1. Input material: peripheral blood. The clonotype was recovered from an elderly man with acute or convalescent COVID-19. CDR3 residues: CASRYTGGQETQYF. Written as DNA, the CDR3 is TGCGCCAGCAGGTACACAGGGGGCCAAGAGACCCAGTACTTC.